These 3 T cell receptor beta chains share one sample of origin, sequenced in a study of shared clonotypes between healthy human individuals. Sequencing was performed with immunoSEQ multiplex PCR; in TCRdb, only in-frame clones are kept and a portion is missing. This sample yields fewer than 600,000 clones, of which around 76% are seen a single time; about 12% belongs to the top ten. The sample was PBMCs. The receptors here all came from a woman aged 35 to 49 in good health. Some clones in this sample may be carry-over from other donors' samples.

The chain has TRBV30 and TRBJ2-5; D remains unclear. This CDR3 comprises 13 residues. Germline V gene data show CDR1 as GTSNPN and CDR2 as SVGIG (reference sequence). The germline V and J ends were trimmed by 3 bases and 5 bases, with 13 bases remaining between them. The CDR3 DNA follows: TGTGCCTGGAGCCCGCAGCCTTGGGAGACCCAGTACTTC. This codes for CAWSPQPWETQYF. Combining the CDR3 with reference TRBV30 and TRBJ2-5 gives the whole variable domain SQTIHQWPATLVQPVGSPLSLECTVEGTSNPNLYWYRQAAGRGLQLLFYSVGIGQISSEVPQNLSASRPQDRQFILSSKKLLLSDSGFYLCAWSPQPWETQYFGPGTRLLVL.

The J gene is TRBJ2-3, the V gene TRBV7-3; 13 positions match TRBD2. V gave up 4 bases and J gave up 2 bases; unmatched junction bases: 15. CDR1 SGHTA and CDR2 FQGTGA come from the germline V gene. The CDR3 loop spans 20 amino acids. The CDR3 sequence: CASSSEGLAGVLGLTDTQYF. Written as DNA, the CDR3 is TGTGCCAGCAGCTCAGAAGGACTAGCGGGAGTTTTGGGGCTCACAGATACGCAGTATTTT.

The J gene is TRBJ2-2, the V gene TRBV18; TRBD1 agrees at 9 bases. This CDR3 is built from 15 residues. The germline CDR1 and CDR2 sequences are KGHSH and LQKENI. The V and J ends lost 2 bases and 6 bases, in that order; junction bases with no gene match: 4. CDR3 sequence reads: CASSPTGGEAGELFF. DNA of the CDR3: TGTGCCAGCTCACCAACAGGGGGCGAGGCCGGGGAGCTGTTTTTT.